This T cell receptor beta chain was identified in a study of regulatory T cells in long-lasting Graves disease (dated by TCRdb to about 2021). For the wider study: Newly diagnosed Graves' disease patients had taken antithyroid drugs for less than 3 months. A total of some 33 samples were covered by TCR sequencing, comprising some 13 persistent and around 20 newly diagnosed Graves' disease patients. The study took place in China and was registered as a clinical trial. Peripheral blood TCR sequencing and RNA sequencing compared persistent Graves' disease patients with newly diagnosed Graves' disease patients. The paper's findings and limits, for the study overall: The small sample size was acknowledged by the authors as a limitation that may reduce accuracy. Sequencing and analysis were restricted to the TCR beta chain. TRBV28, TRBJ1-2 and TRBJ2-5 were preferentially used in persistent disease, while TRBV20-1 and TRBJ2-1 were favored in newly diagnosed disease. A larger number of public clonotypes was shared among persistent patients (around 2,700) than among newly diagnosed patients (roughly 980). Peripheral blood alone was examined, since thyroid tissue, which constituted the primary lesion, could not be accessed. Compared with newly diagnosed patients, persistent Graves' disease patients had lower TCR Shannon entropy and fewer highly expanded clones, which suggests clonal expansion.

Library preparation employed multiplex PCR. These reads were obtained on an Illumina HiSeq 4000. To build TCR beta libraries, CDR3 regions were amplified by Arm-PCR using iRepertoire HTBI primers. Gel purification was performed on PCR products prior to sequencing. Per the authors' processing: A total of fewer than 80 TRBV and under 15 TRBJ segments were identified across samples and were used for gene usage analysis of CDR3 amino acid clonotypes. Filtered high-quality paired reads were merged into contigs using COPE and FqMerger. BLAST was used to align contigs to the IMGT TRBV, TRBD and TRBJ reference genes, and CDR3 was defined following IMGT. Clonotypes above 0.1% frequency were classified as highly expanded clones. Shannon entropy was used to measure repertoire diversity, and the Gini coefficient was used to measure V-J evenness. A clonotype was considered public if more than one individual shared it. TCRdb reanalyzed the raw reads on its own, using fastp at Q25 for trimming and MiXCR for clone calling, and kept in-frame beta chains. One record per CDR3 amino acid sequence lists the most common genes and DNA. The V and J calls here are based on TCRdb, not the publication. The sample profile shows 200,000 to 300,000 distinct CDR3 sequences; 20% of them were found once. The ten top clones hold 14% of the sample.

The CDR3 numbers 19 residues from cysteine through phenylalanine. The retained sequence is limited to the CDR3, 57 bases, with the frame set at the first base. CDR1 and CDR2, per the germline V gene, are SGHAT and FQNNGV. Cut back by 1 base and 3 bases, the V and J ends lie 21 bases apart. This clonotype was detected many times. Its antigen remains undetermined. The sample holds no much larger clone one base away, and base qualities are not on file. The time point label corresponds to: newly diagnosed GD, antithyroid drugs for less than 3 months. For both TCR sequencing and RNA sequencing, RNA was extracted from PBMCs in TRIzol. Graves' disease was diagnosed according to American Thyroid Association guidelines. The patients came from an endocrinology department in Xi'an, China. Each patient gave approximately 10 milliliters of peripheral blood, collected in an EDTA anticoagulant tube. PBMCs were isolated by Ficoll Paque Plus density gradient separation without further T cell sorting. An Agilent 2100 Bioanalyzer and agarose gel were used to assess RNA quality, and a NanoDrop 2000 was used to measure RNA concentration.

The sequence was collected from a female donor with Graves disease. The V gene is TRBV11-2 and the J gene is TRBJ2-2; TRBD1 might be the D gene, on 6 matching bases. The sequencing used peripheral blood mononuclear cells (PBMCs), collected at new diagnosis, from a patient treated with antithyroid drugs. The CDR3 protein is CASSLAPLIDRRDTGELFF. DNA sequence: TGTGCCAGCAGCTTAGCGCCCTTGATTGACAGGCGGGACACCGGGGAGCTGTTTTTT. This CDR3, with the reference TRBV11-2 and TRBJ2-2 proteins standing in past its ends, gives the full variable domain EAGVAQSPRYKIIEKRQSVAFWCNPISGHATLYWYQQILGQGPKLLIQFQNNGVVDDSQLPKDRFSAERLKGVDSTLKIQPAKLEDSAVYLCASSLAPLIDRRDTGELFFGEGSRLTVL.